The 14 T cell receptor beta chains below were found in one sample sequenced in a study of cytomegalovirus exposure and HLA in healthy donors. With 60 Vbeta and 13 Jbeta primers, the PCR was carried out. Data came from immunoSEQ multiplex PCR; TCRdb stores just in-frame clones and leaves some out. The top ten hold approximately 0.71% of the sample, which has about 220,000 clones, 75% to 90% seen once. Sequencing was performed on PBMCs. These receptor sequences come from a boy between 2 and 10 years old in good health and CMV-seronegative.

V and J are TRBV7-9 and TRBJ1-3; D is perhaps TRBD1 (6 bases). Trimming cost V 5 bases and J 2 bases, with 10 bases left between them. The CDR3 contains 14 residues. Germline CDR1 is SEHNR and CDR2 is FQNEAQ (reference sequence). The CDR3 loop reads CASSEYRAGNTIYF. The CDR3 bases are TGTGCCAGCAGCGAGTACAGGGCTGGAAACACCATATATTTT.

The chain combines TRBV6-1 with TRBJ1-3, with D tentatively TRBD1 (5 bases). The germline V and J ends were trimmed by 6 bases and 2 bases, with 8 bases remaining between them. Germline V gene data show CDR1 as MNHNS and CDR2 as SASEGT. The CDR3 spans 13 residues. CDR3 in DNA: TGTGCCAGCAGAGCAGGGCCTGGAAACACCATATATTTT. Protein: CASRAGPGNTIYF.

The J gene is TRBJ2-3, the V gene TRBV7-2, with TRBD2 matching 9 bases. V was clipped by 3 bases and J by 4 bases; unmatched bases: 5. CDR1 is SGHTA, CDR2 FQGNSA, per germline. This CDR3 is 15 amino acids long. CDR3 bases: TGTGCCAGCAGCTTGGATTCTAGCGGGGCAGATACGCAGTATTTT. As protein: CASSLDSSGADTQYF.

V usage is TRBV21-1 and J usage is TRBJ1-2; the table assigns TRBD1, which was not confirmed against the DNA. TRBV21-1 is labeled a pseudogene. This CDR3 has 13 residues. CDR3 DNA sequence: TGTGCCAGCAGCAGCGGACAGGCCTATGGCTACACCTTC. It yields the protein CASSSGQAYGYTF.

The chain joins TRBV7-9 to TRBJ2-7, with D possibly being TRBD1 (5 bases). Germline CDR1 SEHNR, CDR2 FQNEAQ (reference sequence). Between the trimmed V and J ends, which lost 3 bases and 5 bases, there was a span of 14 bases. The CDR3 contains 14 residues. CDR3 sequence reads: CASSFLAQGNEQYF. The CDR3 DNA reads as TGTGCCAGCAGCTTTCTCGCCCAGGGAAACGAGCAGTACTTC. Supplemented by reference TRBV7-9 and TRBJ2-7, the full variable domain reads DTGVSQNPRHKITKRGQNVTFRCDPISEHNRLYWYRQTLGQGPEFLTYFQNEAQLEKSRLLSDRFSAERPKGSFSTLEIQRTEQGDSAMYLCASSFLAQGNEQYFGPGTRLTVT.

V usage is TRBV4-1 and J usage is TRBJ2-5; D might be TRBD1 (7 bases). Germline loops: CDR1 MGHRA, CDR2 YSYEKL. The CDR3 has 16 residues. Trimming left V 6 bases short and J 5 bases short, with 22 bases between. CDR3 nucleotide sequence: TGCGCCAGCAGACGGAGAGTGGCAGGGGGAGGTGAGACCCAGTACTTC. This translates into CASRRRVAGGGETQYF.

This clone was detected once. The V call is TRBV19, the J call TRBJ1-1; 9 nucleotides match TRBD1. CDR1 and CDR2 (germline): LNHDA, SQIVND (reference sequence). This CDR3 comprises 13 residues. After removal of 10 bases from V and 3 bases from J, the junction contained 6 bases not matched to a gene. CDR3 sequence: CAISQGAYTEAFF. The CDR3 bases are TGTGCCATATCACAGGGGGCGTACACTGAAGCTTTCTTT.

A single count supports this clone. This chain connects TRBV5-8 to TRBJ2-1, with TRBD2 matching over 11 bases. V gave up 0 bases and J gave up 8 bases; unmatched junction bases: 10. From germline, CDR1 is SGHTS and CDR2 YDEGEE. This CDR3 spans 17 amino acids. This chain's CDR3 is CASSLALLAGADDEQFF. Written as DNA, the CDR3 is TGTGCCAGCAGCTTGGCTCTACTAGCGGGAGCCGACGATGAGCAGTTCTTC.

J is TRBJ2-7 and V is TRBV28; 13 positions match TRBD2. This CDR3 spans 15 amino acids. The ends lost 4 bases at V and 1 base at J; junction bases unmatched: 1. The germline V gene has CDR1 MDHEN and CDR2 SYDVKM. The CDR3 bases are TGTGCCAGCAGTTCGACTAGCGGGAGGTCCTACGAGCAGTACTTC. It codes for CASSSTSGRSYEQYF.

The chain recombines TRBV2 with TRBJ2-1; 13 positions agree with TRBD2. The CDR3 consists of 14 residues. Germline V gene data show CDR1 as SNHLY and CDR2 as FYNNEI. The CDR3 DNA follows: TGTGTCCACCGAGGGACTAGCGGGACCTTTGAGCAGTTCTTC. This codes for CVHRGTSGTFEQFF.

In DNA, the CDR3 is TGTGCCAGCAGTGAATTAAGGACAGGGGTAAACACCGGGGAGCTGTTTTTT. This sequence encodes CASSELRTGVNTGELFF. This rearrangement joins TRBV6-1 to TRBJ2-2, with 9 bases that match TRBD1. The ends lost 2 bases at V and 2 bases at J; junction bases unmatched: 6. The germline CDR1 and CDR2 sequences are MNHNS and SASEGT. This CDR3 is 17 amino acids long.

This clone was counted a few times. V usage is TRBV4-1 and J usage is TRBJ1-1, with TRBD1 matching 7 bases. The CDR3 contains 17 residues. V shed 1 base, J shed 0 bases, and the junction held 8 bases outside the gene matches. Per germline, CDR1 MGHRA and CDR2 YSYEKL. Written as DNA, the CDR3 is TGCGCCAGCAGCCAAGGCCGCGACAGGGTCATGAACACTGAAGCTTTCTTT. It specifies CASSQGRDRVMNTEAFF.

The chain has TRBV11-2 and TRBJ1-1, with a possible D match to TRBD1 (6 bases). The CDR3 runs 13 residues. CDR1 and CDR2 (germline): SGHAT, FQNNGV. V shed 5 bases and J shed 1 base, with 8 bases lying between them. The CDR3 nucleotides are TGTGCCAGCAGCCCGACAGGGAACACTGAAGCTTTCTTT. It is translated as CASSPTGNTEAFF.

The chain carries TRBV5-1 and TRBJ2-5; no clear D gene. The CDR3 runs 13 residues. Trimming cost V 4 bases and J 3 bases, with 10 bases left between them. Per germline, CDR1 SGHRS and CDR2 YFSETQ. The CDR3 sequence is CASSPRLKETQYF. The CDR3 nucleotides read TGCGCCAGCAGCCCTCGACTGAAAGAGACCCAGTACTTC.